This T cell receptor beta chain was captured by sequencing in a study of T cell clonality in common variable immunodeficiency. Study conclusions and caveats: Shared TCRbeta clones were fewer between CVID subjects than controls. Common variable immunodeficiency TCR beta sequences reportedly had fewer deletions and N-nucleotide insertions. Repertoire-complication correlations in CVID were limited by patient heterogeneity.

This clone was counted many times. Its antigen is undetermined. The CDR3 end is not reached by the read, which stops 3 residues before it; the germline J gene fills it in. Germline V gene data show CDR1 as SGHTA and CDR2 as FQGNSA. The CDR3 has 13 amino acids. With 5 bases removed from V and 7 bases from J, the gap between germline ends came to 13 bases. Reduced serum IgG, IgA and/or IgM plus specific antibody deficiency defined CVID. CVID and control samples used equivalent genomic DNA input. TCRdb's table, derived via immunoSEQ multiplex PCR, lists solely in-frame clones and lacks some. In total the sample includes tens of thousands of clones, none of them seen once.

Input material: peripheral blood mononuclear cells. This receptor was identified in a human donor with common variable immunodeficiency. The chain recombines TRBV7-2 with TRBJ2-3; a possible D gene is TRBD2 (6 bases). CDR3 DNA (partial): TGTGCCAGCAGCATTAAGGGGAGGAATACG. Encoded protein: CASSIKGRNT. The complete CDR3 protein is CASSIKGRNTQYF.